This is a list of T cell receptor beta chains from one sample in a study of T cells in Graves' hyperthyroidism and ophthalmopathy. TCRdb processed the multiplex PCR reads anew with MiXCR; each CDR3 protein has one entry. In the table there are 400,000 to 550,000 distinct CDR3 sequences, around 24% of which are singletons. The sample taken for sequencing was blood. The receptor source for this set is a woman between 25 and 40 years old with Graves' ophthalmopathy. The CDR3 runs from the conserved cysteine through the conserved F or W. A D gene is named only where the DNA matches it firmly. The listing skips clone size in some rows; elsewhere it reads once, few, many or a size class.

d_call: TRBD2; j_call: TRBJ2-7; v_call: TRBV14; clone_size: -; cdr3_nt: TGTGCCAGCAGCTCCCTCGGGGGGGGGCTCTCCTACGAGCAGTACTTC; cdr3_aa: CASSSLGGGLSYEQYF
d_call: -; j_call: TRBJ1-1; v_call: TRBV6-1; clone_size: many; cdr3_nt: TGTGCCAGCAGTGAGAGCCGAGGTTTTGCTGAAGCTTTCTTT; cdr3_aa: CASSESRGFAEAFF
d_call: TRBD1; j_call: TRBJ2-5; v_call: TRBV5-8; clone_size: few; cdr3_nt: TGTGCCAGCGGGGGACAGGGATCTGCAGAAGAGACCAAGTACTTC; cdr3_aa: CASGGQGSAEETKYF
d_call: -; j_call: TRBJ1-2; v_call: TRBV5-6; clone_size: many; cdr3_nt: TGTGCCAGCAGCTTTCAGGGGTGGGACGACTATGGCTACACCTTC; cdr3_aa: CASSFQGWDDYGYTF
d_call: TRBD1; j_call: TRBJ2-7; v_call: TRBV11-1; clone_size: many; cdr3_nt: TGTGCCAGCAGCTCGGACAGGGTTCCCTACGAGCAGTACTTC; cdr3_aa: CASSSDRVPYEQYF
d_call: -; j_call: TRBJ2-5; v_call: TRBV9; clone_size: many; cdr3_nt: TGTGCCAGCAGCGTTAGAGGGGGGGGCCAAGAGACCCAGTACTTC; cdr3_aa: CASSVRGGGQETQYF
d_call: -; j_call: TRBJ1-1; v_call: TRBV6-1; clone_size: many; cdr3_nt: TGTGCCAGCAGTGCCCCGGCGGGAGGCGGCACTGAAGCTTTCTTT; cdr3_aa: CASSAPAGGGTEAFF
d_call: -; j_call: TRBJ1-1; v_call: TRBV6-1; clone_size: many; cdr3_nt: TGTGCCAGCACCTTAAGAACGAACACTGAAGCTTTCTTT; cdr3_aa: CASTLRTNTEAFF
d_call: TRBD1; j_call: TRBJ2-4; v_call: TRBV20-1; clone_size: many; cdr3_nt: TGCAGTGCGACTCCGGGACAGGGATACATTCAGTACTTC; cdr3_aa: CSATPGQGYIQYF
d_call: -; j_call: TRBJ2-4; v_call: TRBV19; clone_size: -; cdr3_nt: TGTGCCAGTAGCCTAGGGGGGTCTGTGGACATTAAGTACTTC; cdr3_aa: CASSLGGSVDIKYF
d_call: -; j_call: TRBJ1-5; v_call: TRBV28; clone_size: many; cdr3_nt: TGTGTCAGCAGTTTATGGGCCCCCCAGCCCCAGCATTTT; cdr3_aa: CVSSLWAPQPQHF
d_call: -; j_call: TRBJ2-6; v_call: TRBV5-1; clone_size: few; cdr3_nt: TGCGCCAGCAGTGGGCGATCTGGGGCCAACGTCCTGACTTTC; cdr3_aa: CASSGRSGANVLTF
d_call: -; j_call: TRBJ1-1; v_call: TRBV14; clone_size: many; cdr3_nt: TGTGCCAGCAGCCCAACGTATCCCCGAGCTTTCTTT; cdr3_aa: CASSPTYPRAFF
d_call: -; j_call: TRBJ2-5; v_call: TRBV7-8; clone_size: many; cdr3_nt: TGTGCCAGCAGCTCGGACAGTTACCAAGAGACCCAGTACTTC; cdr3_aa: CASSSDSYQETQYF
d_call: -; j_call: TRBJ1-5; v_call: TRBV19; clone_size: many; cdr3_nt: TGTGCCAGTAAGAAGGGGGATCAGCCCCAGCATTTT; cdr3_aa: CASKKGDQPQHF
d_call: -; j_call: TRBJ2-7; v_call: TRBV19; clone_size: -; cdr3_nt: TGTGCCAGTAGTACCACGGCGGGCAGGGGACTTTGGGAGCAGTACTTC; cdr3_aa: CASSTTAGRGLWEQYF
d_call: -; j_call: TRBJ1-3; v_call: TRBV5-1; clone_size: many; cdr3_nt: TGCGCCAGCAGCTCGGGTTTTGGTGACTCTGGAAACACCATATATTTT; cdr3_aa: CASSSGFGDSGNTIYF
d_call: -; j_call: TRBJ1-5; v_call: TRBV19; clone_size: few; cdr3_nt: TGTGCCAGTAGTATCGCGGGACAAGCTAATCAGCCCCAGCATTTT; cdr3_aa: CASSIAGQANQPQHF
d_call: -; j_call: TRBJ1-1; v_call: TRBV7-8; clone_size: few; cdr3_nt: TGTGCCAGCAGCTTACCATCGGGGATAGTCACTGAAGCTTTCTTT; cdr3_aa: CASSLPSGIVTEAFF
d_call: -; j_call: TRBJ2-7; v_call: TRBV6-5; clone_size: -; cdr3_nt: TGTGCCAGCAGTTCGGGACACGGATCCGCCGAGCAGTACTTC; cdr3_aa: CASSSGHGSAEQYF
d_call: -; j_call: TRBJ2-7; v_call: TRBV6-5; clone_size: many; cdr3_nt: TGTGCCAGCAGACGGGACCGAGACTACGAGCAGTACTTC; cdr3_aa: CASRRDRDYEQYF
d_call: TRBD2; j_call: TRBJ2-5; v_call: TRBV12-3/TRBV12-4; clone_size: many; cdr3_nt: TGTGCCAGCAGTTTACGGAGCGGGGGCCGAGAGACCCAGTACTTC; cdr3_aa: CASSLRSGGRETQYF
d_call: -; j_call: TRBJ1-2; v_call: TRBV12-3/TRBV12-4; clone_size: many; cdr3_nt: TGTGCCAGCAGTCCGACAACTAACTATGGCTACACCTTC; cdr3_aa: CASSPTTNYGYTF
d_call: TRBD1; j_call: TRBJ1-1; v_call: TRBV5-1; clone_size: few; cdr3_nt: TGCGCCAGCAGCTCCGGGACAGAGAGCACTGAAGCTTTCTTT; cdr3_aa: CASSSGTESTEAFF
d_call: TRBD1; j_call: TRBJ2-7; v_call: TRBV5-1; clone_size: many; cdr3_nt: TGCGCCAGCAGTCAAACCGGGACAGGGGGCCGAACTTCCACCTACGAGCAGTACTTC; cdr3_aa: CASSQTGTGGRTSTYEQYF
d_call: -; j_call: TRBJ2-7; v_call: TRBV5-1; clone_size: few; cdr3_nt: TGCGCCAGCAAGGGCAGTACCTACGAGCAGTACTTC; cdr3_aa: CASKGSTYEQYF
d_call: -; j_call: TRBJ2-7; v_call: TRBV6-5; clone_size: -; cdr3_nt: TGTGCCAGCAGTCCGGTTGGGGGCCACGAGCAGTACTTC; cdr3_aa: CASSPVGGHEQYF
d_call: TRBD1; j_call: TRBJ1-2; v_call: TRBV6-5; clone_size: many; cdr3_nt: TGTGCCAGCAGTTACCTCGACAGGGCAATCTATGGCTACACCTTC; cdr3_aa: CASSYLDRAIYGYTF
d_call: -; j_call: TRBJ1-3; v_call: TRBV10-3; clone_size: many; cdr3_nt: TGTGCCATCAGCCAAACAATTGGAAACACCATATATTTT; cdr3_aa: CAISQTIGNTIYF
d_call: -; j_call: TRBJ1-2; v_call: TRBV12-3/TRBV12-4; clone_size: -; cdr3_nt: TGTGCCAGCCGCCCACCTCTGCTTAACTATGGCTACACCTTC; cdr3_aa: CASRPPLLNYGYTF
d_call: -; j_call: TRBJ2-2; v_call: TRBV9; clone_size: -; cdr3_nt: TGTGCCAGCAGCGCCAGTTATAACCCCCGGGGCGGGGAGCTGTTTTTT; cdr3_aa: CASSASYNPRGGELFF
d_call: -; j_call: TRBJ1-2; v_call: TRBV30; clone_size: -; cdr3_nt: TGTGCCTGGAGTGTACGGGAGGGCTACACCTTC; cdr3_aa: CAWSVREGYTF
d_call: TRBD1; j_call: TRBJ1-2; v_call: TRBV6-5; clone_size: many; cdr3_nt: TGTGCCAGCAGTTCGGGACAGGCTCAGGGCTACACCTTC; cdr3_aa: CASSSGQAQGYTF
d_call: TRBD2; j_call: TRBJ2-7; v_call: TRBV28; clone_size: -; cdr3_nt: TGTGCCAGCAGTTTAGCCCCCCCGACTAGCGGGAGTACCTACGAGCAGTACTTC; cdr3_aa: CASSLAPPTSGSTYEQYF
d_call: -; j_call: TRBJ1-2; v_call: TRBV7-2; clone_size: many; cdr3_nt: TGTGCCAGCAGCTTAGCAGGGTTCTATGGCTACACCTTC; cdr3_aa: CASSLAGFYGYTF
d_call: -; j_call: TRBJ2-2; v_call: TRBV28; clone_size: few; cdr3_nt: TGTGCCAGCACCTCCCCGGGGGCCGGCACCGGGGAGCTGTTTTTT; cdr3_aa: CASTSPGAGTGELFF
d_call: -; j_call: TRBJ1-2; v_call: TRBV5-1; clone_size: -; cdr3_nt: TGCGCCAGCAGCTTGGCCGGGAGAGTCGGGTTGCAGTCGACTAACTATGGCTACACCTTC; cdr3_aa: CASSLAGRVGLQSTNYGYTF
d_call: -; j_call: TRBJ1-3; v_call: TRBV12-3/TRBV12-4; clone_size: many; cdr3_nt: TGTGCCAGCAGCGGAGGGGGGCTGATCTCTGGAAACACCATATATTTT; cdr3_aa: CASSGGGLISGNTIYF
d_call: -; j_call: TRBJ1-2; v_call: TRBV15; clone_size: many; cdr3_nt: TGTGCCACCAGCAGAGATCAACTGGTACACTATGGCTACACCTTC; cdr3_aa: CATSRDQLVHYGYTF
d_call: TRBD1; j_call: TRBJ2-7; v_call: TRBV27; clone_size: -; cdr3_nt: TGTGCCAGCAGTGCCGGGACAGGGTTTGTCTACGAGCAGTACTTC; cdr3_aa: CASSAGTGFVYEQYF
d_call: TRBD2; j_call: TRBJ2-7; v_call: TRBV27; clone_size: many; cdr3_nt: TGTGCCAGCAGGGGACTAGCGAGCGAGCAGTACTTC; cdr3_aa: CASRGLASEQYF
d_call: -; j_call: TRBJ2-5; v_call: TRBV2; clone_size: many; cdr3_nt: TGTGCCAGCAGGACAGACAGTCCCCAAGAGACCCAGTACTTC; cdr3_aa: CASRTDSPQETQYF
d_call: -; j_call: TRBJ1-2; v_call: TRBV19; clone_size: -; cdr3_nt: TGTGCCAGTAGTATGGATGGAGGGACACCTAGTAACTATGGCTACACCTTC; cdr3_aa: CASSMDGGTPSNYGYTF
d_call: -; j_call: TRBJ1-1; v_call: TRBV2; clone_size: many; cdr3_nt: TGTGCCAGCCGGTCCTGGGGGGGAACTGAAGCTTTCTTT; cdr3_aa: CASRSWGGTEAFF
d_call: TRBD1; j_call: TRBJ2-5; v_call: TRBV6-1; clone_size: -; cdr3_nt: TGTGCCAGCAGTAAGGGACAGGGGGTTGTAGGAGATACCCAGTACTTC; cdr3_aa: CASSKGQGVVGDTQYF
d_call: TRBD1; j_call: TRBJ2-7; v_call: TRBV24-1; clone_size: -; cdr3_nt: TGTGCCACCAGTGATCCCCGGGACAGGGTGGGCGAGCAGTACTTC; cdr3_aa: CATSDPRDRVGEQYF
d_call: -; j_call: TRBJ2-5; v_call: TRBV6-2/TRBV6-3; clone_size: many; cdr3_nt: TGTGCCAGCAGGGGACCAGCCCAAGAGACCCAGTACTTC; cdr3_aa: CASRGPAQETQYF
d_call: -; j_call: TRBJ2-5; v_call: TRBV7-2; clone_size: many; cdr3_nt: TGTGCCAGCAGCTTGTGGGGCGGGTCGGAGACCCAGTACTTC; cdr3_aa: CASSLWGGSETQYF
d_call: TRBD2; j_call: TRBJ2-7; v_call: TRBV11-2; clone_size: many; cdr3_nt: TGTGCCAGCAGCTTAGAGGCTAGCGGGGGCTACGAGCAGTACTTC; cdr3_aa: CASSLEASGGYEQYF
d_call: -; j_call: TRBJ1-5; v_call: TRBV20-1; clone_size: -; cdr3_nt: TGCAGTGGGACGGAAAATAGCAATCAGCCCCAGCATTTT; cdr3_aa: CSGTENSNQPQHF
d_call: -; j_call: TRBJ1-2; v_call: TRBV6-5; clone_size: many; cdr3_nt: TGTGCCACCCGGGACGCGTTACACCTCCCTAACTATGGCTACACCTTC; cdr3_aa: CATRDALHLPNYGYTF
d_call: -; j_call: TRBJ2-7; v_call: TRBV28; clone_size: -; cdr3_nt: TGTGCCAGCAGTCAGGGTACCAACGAGCAGTACTTC; cdr3_aa: CASSQGTNEQYF
d_call: -; j_call: TRBJ2-5; v_call: TRBV10-3; clone_size: -; cdr3_nt: TGTGCCATCAGTCTGCGAGTCGAAGAGACCCAGTACTTC; cdr3_aa: CAISLRVEETQYF
d_call: -; j_call: TRBJ1-2; v_call: TRBV12-5; clone_size: many; cdr3_nt: TGTGCTAGTGGTTCAGGGGTCGGCGGCTACACCTTC; cdr3_aa: CASGSGVGGYTF
d_call: TRBD1; j_call: TRBJ1-2; v_call: TRBV18; clone_size: many; cdr3_nt: TGTGCCAGCTCACCCAGGACAGGCCCAAGCTACACCTTC; cdr3_aa: CASSPRTGPSYTF
d_call: -; j_call: TRBJ2-7; v_call: TRBV11-2; clone_size: many; cdr3_nt: TGTGCCAGCAGCCCGTCGTCACTCTCCGAGCAGTACTTC; cdr3_aa: CASSPSSLSEQYF
d_call: TRBD1; j_call: TRBJ1-1; v_call: TRBV27; clone_size: many; cdr3_nt: TGTGCCAGCAGTTATAAGGGACAGGGACTTCTGAACACTGAAGCTTTCTTT; cdr3_aa: CASSYKGQGLLNTEAFF
d_call: TRBD2; j_call: TRBJ2-7; v_call: TRBV20-1; clone_size: many; cdr3_nt: TGCAGTGCTAGAGTTGGCGGGGGGGCGGTATGGGAGCAGTACTTC; cdr3_aa: CSARVGGGAVWEQYF
d_call: -; j_call: TRBJ2-2; v_call: TRBV6-1; clone_size: few; cdr3_nt: TGTGCCAGCAGCCCGTTTAGTGGGGTCACCGGGGAGCTGTTTTTT; cdr3_aa: CASSPFSGVTGELFF